Described below is a single TCR beta chain sequence and its context. The table lists this clone with a few counts. Its antigen specificity is not known. No quality values exist for individual bases; no much larger clone is one base distant. This sample is part of a study of T cells in localized non-small cell lung cancer (dated by TCRdb to 2019 to 2021). Notes on the research overall: The study analyzed T cell repertoires of hundreds of early-stage NSCLC patients, comparing tumors and uninvolved tumor-adjacent lungs. The cohort consisted of 236 treatment-naive NSCLC patients whose localized lung tumors had been resected. The mean age of the NSCLC patients was just over 65 years, with approximately 130 men and 107 women.

CDR1 and CDR2 are drawn from the germline V gene: SGHNT, YENEEA. The junction carries 18 bases between V and J, which are trimmed by 1 base and 0 bases respectively. Including the terminal cysteine and phenylalanine, the CDR3 comprises 18 residues. Only the CDR3 part of the read is kept: 54 bases, read in frame from the first base. At diagnosis, peripheral blood, uninvolved tumor-adjacent lung and tumor were collected and were preserved as a mix of fresh-frozen and FFPE material. TCR beta CDR3 regions were sequenced from DNA using the immunoSEQ Assay. The original methods were these. To compute T cell density, TCR beta template counts were normalized to usable DNA, which was estimated by amplifying housekeeping genes. Richness was estimated using the preseqR package, with extrapolation to 400,000 templates for PBMC samples and to 120,000 templates for tissue samples. Clonality was taken to be one minus Pielou's evenness. Tissue-enriched TCRs were identified by differential abundance testing using productive amino-acid clonotypes, minimum total count 5 and alpha 0.1. The Jaccard Index and the Morisita Overlap Index were used to measure repertoire overlap between compartments. GLIPH clustered TCR beta CDR3s with public tetramer-defined viral CDR3s; viral motifs required at least three viral sequences plus V-gene enrichment. This immuneACCESS table, as held by TCRdb, lists in-frame sequences with V and J called but not all clones. Of the missing ones, under half trace to an unresolved V gene in checked studies; the others have no known cause. V, J and clone size are those of that table, while D and trimming were read from the DNA. The sample profile shows about 4,800 clones; around a third of them were found once. The top ten constitute 9.5% to 15% of the sample.

Summary of the overall study and its limitations: Longer overall survival was associated with higher T cell density in blood, whereas shorter survival was associated with higher clonality in adjacent lung. The highest T cell clonality was observed in uninvolved tumor-adjacent lung, where clonality exceeded that of tumor, suggesting that antigenic responses were more focused in uninvolved tumor-adjacent lung. Multi-region tumor sequencing was not performed, so intratumor heterogeneity could not be excluded. Because the study design was exploratory, TCR variables were selected using unadjusted p-values without false-discovery rate correction. A median of about 55 of the top 100 tumor clones were detected in paired uninvolved adjacent lung, and 28 of these tumor clones were also found among the top 100 clones of the paired uninvolved adjacent lung.

This receptor was taken from a male donor aged 60 or over with stage III lung adenocarcinoma. The sequencing used lung tumor tissue, collected before any cancer treatment. The rearrangement combines TRBV11-3 with TRBJ1-2; a tentative D match to TRBD1 spans 6 bases. The nucleotide sequence is given as TGTGCCAGCAGCTTAGGAGGGGTACAGGGCCGCTCTAACTATGGCTACACCTTC. Translated, this is CASSLGGVQGRSNYGYTF.